This note documents a single T cell receptor beta chain sequence. Libraries were prepared by immunoSEQ multiplex PCR; TCRdb keeps only in-frame clonotypes and omits some of them. The repertoire consists of roughly 200,000 clones, with about four fifths occurring once and the leading ten covering approximately 3%. This record belongs to a study of blood T cell repertoires in COVID-19. Across the whole study: Spain, Italy and the United States supplied samples that represented acute and convalescent COVID-19.

Up to 2 weeks before entering the study, exposed participants had met a COVID-19 case. This CDR3 contains 15 residues. The germline CDR1 and CDR2 sequences are SNHLY and FYNNEI. The ends lost 8 bases at V and 4 bases at J; junction bases unmatched: 10. The chain couples TRBV2 to TRBJ2-4; 8 bases fit TRBD1. Specimen: PBMCs or T cells enriched from blood (not recorded which). The receptor was derived from a woman younger than 45 who had been exposed to COVID-19. CDR3 residues: CASARLQGEKNIQYF. DNA for the CDR3: TGTGCCAGCGCACGATTACAGGGGGAAAAAAACATTCAGTACTTC. Full variable domain (remainder filled in from reference TRBV2 and TRBJ2-4): EPEVTQTPSHQVTQMGQEVILRCVPISNHLYFYWYRQILGQKVEFLVSFYNNEISEKSEIFDDQFSVERPDGSNFTLKIRSTKLEDSAMYFCASARLQGEKNIQYFGAGTRLSVL.